A single T cell receptor (beta chain) is shown here with its context. Antigen: not known. The sample comes from a study of T-cell memory formation after mild COVID-19. Study summary: For the most part, TCR clusters were specific to one donor.

TCRalpha and TCRbeta libraries used 5'RACE with constant-segment primers and UMIs. TCRdb re-called the 5' RACE reads with MiXCR, one entry per CDR3 protein. The table lists tens of thousands of distinct CDR3 sequences, about 16% of them singletons. CDR1 and CDR2 (germline): ENHRY, SYGVKD. Deletions cut 11 bases from V and 2 bases from J, with 10 bases between. The CDR3 covers 12 residues. Study results and limitations: There were some responding clones in pre-infection memory, which suggested that cross-reactive memory had joined. The main location of contracting CD4+ clones was CM and EM, and that of contracting CD8+ clones was EMRA.

This clonotype was obtained from a man younger than 30 who had mild COVID-19 (a few samples of this study predate the infection). Cell type and time point are not known. The chain joins TRBV10-3 to TRBJ1-5; tentatively, D is TRBD1 (6 bases). The sample was PBMCs or a T cell subset sorted from them (not recorded which). Here the CDR3 DNA reads TGTGCCGGGGGCGAGGGCAATCAGCCCCAGCATTTT. Its translation is CAGGEGNQPQHF.